The 3 T cell receptor beta chains listed next were all sequenced from one sample in a study of CD8 T cells in ankylosing spondylitis. These receptors have no identified antigens. TCRdb fed the 5' RACE reads into MiXCR, producing one record per CDR3 protein. The repertoire includes under 950,000 distinct CDR3 sequences, under 20% of them detected once, and over 15% sits in the top ten. Study-level points and caveats: Typical of ankylosing spondylitis blood, it appeared, was a TCR beta motif of roughly eight highly homologous variants.

The sample consisted of blood, either unsorted or a sorted T cell fraction (not recorded which). The receptors were gathered from a male donor with ankylosing spondylitis.

The chain recombines TRBV4-1 with TRBJ1-1; unclear D gene. This CDR3 has 14 residues. The germline gives CDR1 MGHRA, CDR2 YSYEKL. Trimming removed 0 bases at V and 7 bases at J, with 12 bases between. CDR3 sequence (DNA): TGCGCCAGCAGCCAAGACCGGATCCTAAATGAAGCTTTCTTT. Its protein is CASSQDRILNEAFF.

This clonotype was detected only a few times. CDR3 residues: CSATLAPGVEQYF. The CDR3 nucleotides are TGCAGTGCTACACTAGCGCCGGGGGTCGAGCAGTACTTC. V gene TRBV20-1 combines with J gene TRBJ2-7; 7 bases align to TRBD2. Germline V CDR1 and CDR2: DFQATT, SNEGSKA (reference sequence). The trim removed 4 bases at V and 6 bases at J, leaving 9 bases unmatched. The CDR3 totals 13 residues.

There are many counts of this clonotype. This rearrangement joins TRBV5-1 to TRBJ2-7, with 11 bases identical to TRBD1. The CDR3 length is 15 residues. Germline V gene sequence: CDR1 SGHRS, CDR2 YFSETQ. Trimming removed 2 bases from V and 6 bases from J; junction bases left unmatched: 7. CDR3 nucleotide sequence: TGCGCCAGCAGCTTTAGGACAGGGGGCCCCTCCGAGCAGTACTTC. This encodes CASSFRTGGPSEQYF.